The source of this TCR beta chain is a study of vaccination effects on CD4 cells after COVID-19. Ahead of sequencing, the ViraFEST assay grew antigen-specific CD4+ T cells using viral peptide pools. Cells that had been cultured for 10 days were the source of isolated CD4+ T cells. Two-dose vaccination with either BNT162b2 or mRNA-1273 was given to the participants. Each vaccine recipient was nucleocapsid antibody negative and had no prior SARS-CoV-2 infection. A half-volume exchange with IL-2 medium occurred on days 3 and 7. The CDR3 length is 14 residues. Germline CDR1 reads WNHNN; CDR2 reads SYGVQD (reference sequence). V lost 4 bases to trimming and J lost 5 bases; unmatched junction nucleotides: 6. As to this clone: Its antigen is not known.

Findings of the study overall: Clones of infection and vaccine origin contracted markedly late after vaccination.

Assay used: immunoSEQ multiplex PCR; TCRdb lists only in-frame clones, some missing. This sample carries tens of thousands of clones, 65% to 75% of them seen once, and the ten largest clones take about 15%. The source was CD4+ T cells from PBMCs cultured with HCoV-OC43 spike peptides, collected after COVID-19 vaccination. Subset indicated: HCoV-OC43 spike overlapping peptide pool stimulation. V is TRBV10-1 and J is TRBJ1-2; TRBD1 aligns across 8 bases. The receptor was isolated from a human donor who received a COVID-19 vaccine. As DNA, the CDR3 is TGCGCCAGCAGTGCAGGACAGGGCCAATATGGCTACACCTTC. Protein: CASSAGQGQYGYTF.